The clone carrying this T cell receptor beta chain has ten or more counts. The source material, RNA transcripts, was used to amplify TCR beta CDR3 regions. An initial round of RT-PCR targeting the TCR CDR3 relied on the HTBI primer set. TCRdb passed the multiplex PCR reads through MiXCR, listing each CDR3 protein once. In the table there are around 280,000 distinct CDR3 sequences, 13% of which are singletons. The data are from a study of T cells in Graves' hyperthyroidism and ophthalmopathy. The V end was cut by 5 bases, the J end by 6 bases, with 13 bases between. The CDR3 runs to 13 residues. Germline assignment: CDR1 SGHTA and CDR2 FQGTGA.

Material for sequencing was blood. The sequence was obtained from a woman in her twenties or thirties with Graves' hyperthyroidism that later progressed to Graves' ophthalmopathy. The rearrangement joins TRBV7-3 to TRBJ1-1; D is undetermined. In nucleotides, the CDR3 is TGTGCCAGCAGCCCTGCAGGTGGGTCTGAAGCTTTCTTT. It translates to CASSPAGGSEAFF.